The 32 T cell receptor beta chains below were found in one sample sequenced in a study of CD8+ T cells in alopecia areata (dated 2018 in TCRdb). Library preparation used the immunoSEQ multiplex PCR assay. RNA was extracted from all samples and reverse transcribed into cDNA as template for TCR sequencing. TCRdb stores this immuneACCESS table with in-frame sequences only. Part of the clones is absent; in the studies checked, under half of the shortfall reflects unresolved V genes, and no reason is known for the rest. The sample data list some 100,000 clones, and 35% to 40% of these were observed just once. The ten largest clones add up to 3% to 3.5% of the sample. Sequenced material: CD4+ T cells sorted from blood. The source of these receptors is a human donor with alopecia areata.

This clone has just a few counts. V usage is TRBV29-1 and J usage is TRBJ2-7; TRBD1 matches at 9 bases. There are 13 residues in the CDR3. The germline V gene encodes CDR1 SQVTM and CDR2 ANQGSEA. The CDR3 here is CSVPGQGLRGQYF. In DNA, the CDR3 is TGCAGTGTTCCGGGACAGGGTCTACGAGGGCAGTACTTC.

This clone was seen only a few times. Other DNA sequences within the sample encode an identical CDR3. The chain recombines TRBV29-1 with TRBJ2-5, with a tentative D call TRBD2 (6 bases). V was pared by 3 bases and J by 4 bases, with 9 bases between. Germline assignment: CDR1 SQVTM and CDR2 ANQGSEA. This CDR3 has 12 residues. The CDR3 sequence: CSVDSGGETQYF. The CDR3, as DNA: TGCAGCGTTGATTCCGGGGGAGAGACCCAGTACTTC.

CDR3 amino acids: CASSQGIRGSYEQYF. In DNA form, the CDR3 reads TGCGCCAGCAGCCAAGGAATCAGGGGATCCTACGAGCAGTACTTC. This chain joins TRBV4-3 and TRBJ2-7, with D tentatively TRBD1 (6 bases). The CDR3 runs to 15 residues. Looked up from germline, CDR1 is LGHNA and CDR2 is YSLEER. V gave up 1 base and J gave up 1 base, with 11 bases separating them.

CDR3 region: CSVEVSGANVLTF. The CDR3 bases are TGCAGCGTTGAAGTCTCTGGGGCCAACGTCCTGACTTTC. V is TRBV29-1 and J is TRBJ2-6; D unresolved. Trimming shortened V by 1 base and J by 0 bases, and 1 base separated the two germline ends. Looked up from germline, CDR1 is SQVTM and CDR2 is ANQGSEA. This CDR3 contains 13 residues.

The V gene is TRBV7-9, the J gene TRBJ2-7, with unresolved D. V was clipped by 5 bases and J by 0 bases, with 11 bases between them. Germline-derived CDR1 and CDR2 are SEHNR and FQNEAQ (reference sequence). The CDR3 has 14 residues. As DNA, the CDR3 is TGTGCCAGCAGCCTCGAAGAGGCCTCCTACGAGCAGTACTTC. Protein sequence: CASSLEEASYEQYF.

This clone has just a few counts. This rearrangement joins TRBV7-9 to TRBJ2-5; perhaps TRBD1 as D (6 bases). Germline V lookup: CDR1 SEHNR, CDR2 FQNEAQ (reference sequence). Trimming left V 4 bases short and J 4 bases short, with 10 bases between. The length of the CDR3 is 13 residues. This chain's CDR3 is CASSSTGLETQYF. The CDR3, as DNA: TGTGCCAGCAGCTCGACAGGATTAGAGACCCAGTACTTC.

V is TRBV4-3 and J is TRBJ2-3; D gene uncertain. The CDR3 has 15 residues. Germline CDR1 reads LGHNA; CDR2 reads YSLEER. V lost 1 base to trimming and J lost 2 bases, with 10 bases between them. The DNA of the CDR3 is TGCGCCAGCAGCCAAGGTTCCTCTAACACAGATACGCAGTATTTT. Translating it yields CASSQGSSNTDTQYF.

The chain has TRBV29-1 and TRBJ2-3; TRBD2 matches 9 bases. The V gene's germline CDR1 is SQVTM and CDR2 ANQGSEA. The CDR3 sequence is 15 residues long. After removal of 2 bases from V and 2 bases from J, the junction contained 5 bases not matched to a gene. The CDR3 protein is CSVESTSGPTDTQYF. In DNA form, the CDR3 reads TGCAGCGTTGAATCCACTAGCGGGCCCACAGATACGCAGTATTTT.

V gene TRBV29-1 combines with J gene TRBJ2-5; no firm D call. The tail of the sequence fits TRBJ2-7 better, so the J call may be wrong. This CDR3 contains 14 residues. Germline V lookup: CDR1 SQVTM, CDR2 ANQGSEA. In DNA form, the CDR3 reads TGCAGCGTTACCGCCGGATACGACTCCTACGAGCAGTACTTC. It codes for CSVTAGYDSYEQYF.

The chain recombines TRBV29-1 with TRBJ2-7, with D possibly matching TRBD2 (6 bases). The length of the CDR3 is 12 residues. CDR1 is SQVTM, CDR2 ANQGSEA, per germline. Trimming pared 4 bases from V and 7 bases from J, leaving 14 bases between. The CDR3 sequence is CSVGAGSGEQYF. Written as DNA, the CDR3 is TGCAGCGTTGGTGCGGGGTCGGGGGAGCAGTACTTC.

This clone was found a few times. CDR3 nucleotide sequence: TGCAGCGTTACTCATACAGCGGGGGGAGAAGAGACCCAGTACTTC. This sequence encodes CSVTHTAGGEETQYF. This rearrangement joins TRBV29-1 to TRBJ2-5; 9 bases are shared with TRBD2. Germline assignment: CDR1 SQVTM and CDR2 ANQGSEA. This CDR3 has 15 amino acids. V lost 5 bases to trimming and J lost 3 bases; unmatched junction nucleotides: 10.

The V gene is TRBV28, the J gene TRBJ1-2, with a tentative D call TRBD1 (5 bases). This CDR3 has 13 residues. Per germline, CDR1 MDHEN and CDR2 SYDVKM. V was clipped by 10 bases and J by 8 bases, with 20 bases between them. The CDR3 DNA reads as TGTGCCACAGCTCTCGGGACGGCGAAGGGCTACACCTTC. Translation gives CATALGTAKGYTF.

This clone was seen more than once but under ten times. The chain carries TRBV7-2 and TRBJ2-5, with a tentative D call TRBD2 (5 bases). Germline V CDR1 and CDR2: SGHTA, FQGNSA. Between the trimmed V and J ends, which lost 5 bases and 6 bases, there was a span of 16 bases. The CDR3 runs 14 residues. In DNA form, the CDR3 reads TGTGCCAGCAGCAAGGCGGGCAGTACCCAGACCCAGTACTTC. It yields the protein CASSKAGSTQTQYF.

The sample holds a few counts of this clone. This sequence joins TRBV29-1 and TRBJ1-2; D remains ambiguous. Trimming shortened V by 4 bases and J by 8 bases, and 14 bases separated the two germline ends. The germline CDR1 and CDR2 sequences are SQVTM and ANQGSEA. The CDR3 has 12 amino acids. The CDR3: CSVGEGRGGYTF. As DNA, the CDR3 is TGCAGCGTTGGCGAAGGTAGAGGCGGCTACACCTTC.

The chain is built from TRBV5-1 and TRBJ1-1, with D maybe TRBD1 (5 bases). The CDR3 runs 13 residues. CDR1 and CDR2 (germline): SGHRS, YFSETQ. V was trimmed by 5 bases and J by 5 bases, leaving 13 bases between them. CDR3 region: CASSEGSGTEAFF. CDR3 coding DNA: TGCGCCAGCAGTGAGGGGAGTGGGACTGAAGCTTTCTTT.

CDR3 sequence reads: CASSAGQEEKLFF. In nucleotides, the CDR3 is TGTGCCAGCAGTGCCGGACAGGAGGAAAAACTGTTTTTT. V and J are TRBV6-1 and TRBJ1-4; 7 bases match TRBD1. V trimming: 4 bases; J trimming: 8 bases; junction bases outside the gene matches: 4. This CDR3 contains 13 residues. Germline V lookup: CDR1 MNHNS, CDR2 SASEGT.

V and J are TRBV5-4 and TRBJ2-5; 7 bases map to TRBD2. Trimming at V came to 2 bases and at J to 5 bases, leaving 9 bases not matched to a gene. CDR1 and CDR2 from the germline V gene are SGHNT and YYREEE (reference sequence). There are 15 residues in the CDR3. The CDR3 here is CASSFYRFGGETQYF. Here the CDR3 DNA reads TGTGCCAGCAGCTTTTACCGCTTCGGGGGGGAGACCCAGTACTTC.

The sample holds a few counts of this clone. The V call is TRBV19, the J call TRBJ1-1, with 9 bases lining up with TRBD1. Germline assignment: CDR1 LNHDA and CDR2 SQIVND (reference sequence). CDR3 length: 14 residues. J was trimmed by 3 bases and V by 6 bases; bases with no gene match: 5. The CDR3 nucleotides are TGTGCCAGTAGCCCGGGACAGGGTGACACTGAAGCTTTCTTT. This sequence encodes CASSPGQGDTEAFF.

The table lists this clone with a few counts. This chain uses TRBV7-2 with TRBJ2-7; D remains ambiguous. V lost 5 bases, J lost 3 bases, and 8 bases lay in between. The germline CDR1 and CDR2 sequences are SGHTA and FQGNSA. CDR3 length equals 12 residues. The CDR3 DNA is TGTGCCAGCAGCCCAGCCTTCTACGAGCAGTACTTC. Protein product: CASSPAFYEQYF.

The V and J genes are TRBV5-1 and TRBJ2-5, with unresolved D. V was pared by 4 bases and J by 5 bases, with 9 bases between. The CDR3 is made up of 12 amino acids. Germline assignment: CDR1 SGHRS and CDR2 YFSETQ. CDR3 nucleotides: TGCGCCAGCAGCCTTCAAGGGGAGACCCAGTACTTC. This codes for CASSLQGETQYF.

This chain links TRBV29-1 with TRBJ1-5, with 8 bases aligning to TRBD1. Germline V gives CDR1 SQVTM, CDR2 ANQGSEA. The CDR3 spans 15 residues. Trimming removed 6 bases from V and 4 bases from J; junction bases left unmatched: 11. CDR3 nucleotides: TGCAGCGTCGCTCCCGGGACAGGAGATAATCAGCCCCAGCATTTT. Encoded protein: CSVAPGTGDNQPQHF.

This chain joins TRBV28 and TRBJ1-2; D is ambiguous. The germline V and J ends were trimmed by 6 bases and 2 bases, with 10 bases remaining between them. The CDR3 covers 13 residues. In germline, CDR1 is MDHEN, CDR2 SYDVKM. This chain's CDR3 is CASSAGGNYGYTF. In DNA form, the CDR3 reads TGTGCCAGCAGCGCGGGAGGGAACTATGGCTACACCTTC.

This clone was picked up a small number of times. The chain is built from TRBV29-1 and TRBJ2-6, with D tentatively TRBD1 or TRBD2 (5 bases each). Germline V gives CDR1 SQVTM, CDR2 ANQGSEA. Trimming took 6 bases from V and 12 from J, leaving 15 bases between them. The CDR3 length is 12 residues. The CDR3 nucleotides are TGCAGCGTCGGCGAGGGGTATGCCGTCCTGACTTTC. Protein: CSVGEGYAVLTF.

This chain connects TRBV30 to TRBJ1-1; no firm D call. The CDR3 consists of 14 residues. The V gene lost 0 bases and the J gene lost 5 bases, with 13 bases spanning the gap. CDR1 is GTSNPN, CDR2 SVGIG, per germline (reference sequence). The CDR3 DNA sequence: TGTGCCTGGAGTGTTGGAACTGGACGGACTGAAGCTTTCTTT. This sequence encodes CAWSVGTGRTEAFF.

In DNA, the CDR3 is TGTGCCAGCAGCTTAACTAACTGGCCAGGGAACTATGGCTACACCTTC. Amino acids: CASSLTNWPGNYGYTF. The chain uses TRBV5-6 and TRBJ1-2; D is possibly TRBD1 (5 bases). Between the trimmed V and J ends, which lost 2 bases and 2 bases, there was a span of 16 bases. Germline V gene data show CDR1 as SGHDT and CDR2 as YYEEEE. The CDR3 is 16 residues long.

This clone turned up a few times. The CDR3 spells CSVERAGGATDTQYF. In nucleotides, the CDR3 is TGCAGCGTTGAAAGAGCGGGAGGCGCCACAGATACGCAGTATTTT. The chain has TRBV29-1 and TRBJ2-3; 9 bases align to TRBD2. The CDR3 loop spans 15 amino acids. Trimming removed 2 bases from V and 2 bases from J; junction bases left unmatched: 5. From germline, CDR1 is SQVTM and CDR2 ANQGSEA.

The rearrangement uses TRBV2 and TRBJ2-3; D not resolved. The length of the CDR3 is 12 residues. The ends were cut back, 2 bases at V and 6 bases at J, with 6 bases in the middle. Germline CDR1 and CDR2: SNHLY and FYNNEI. As DNA, the CDR3 is TGTGCCAGCAGTGAACGTGGGGATACGCAGTATTTT. Translating it yields CASSERGDTQYF.

The chain links TRBV5-1 to TRBJ2-7; TRBD1 aligns across 10 bases. Germline CDR1 is SGHRS and CDR2 is YFSETQ. The CDR3 is made up of 15 amino acids. With V trimmed by 4 bases and J by 2 bases, 6 bases remained unmatched. The CDR3 here is CASSSRDRGAYEQYF. In DNA form, the CDR3 reads TGCGCCAGCAGCAGCCGGGACAGGGGAGCCTACGAGCAGTACTTC.

This clone was picked up a small number of times. This rearrangement joins TRBV4-2 to TRBJ2-2; D tentatively reads TRBD1 or TRBD2 (5 bases each). V gave up 0 bases and J gave up 4 bases, with 12 bases separating them. The CDR3 consists of 16 residues. The germline CDR1 and CDR2 sequences are LGHNA and YNFKEQ. The CDR3 DNA is TGTGCCAGCAGCCAAGAGGGCAGGGAGCTCACCGGGGAGCTGTTTTTT. It encodes CASSQEGRELTGELFF.

This chain uses TRBV29-1 with TRBJ2-3; no clear D. This CDR3 region has 13 residues. Germline V gene lookup returns CDR1 SQVTM and CDR2 ANQGSEA. The V end was cut by 4 bases, the J end by 0 bases, with 8 bases between. For the CDR3, the DNA is TGCAGCGTTGGCTCCCCTAGCACAGATACGCAGTATTTT. Its protein product is CSVGSPSTDTQYF.

This clone showed up many times. The CDR3 loop is CASSLGARRNYGYTF. The CDR3 region has the DNA TGTGCCAGCAGTTTAGGGGCCAGGAGGAACTATGGCTACACCTTC. The chain joins TRBV28 to TRBJ1-2, with D perhaps matching TRBD1 (5 bases). Trimming shortened V by 2 bases and J by 2 bases, and 12 bases separated the two germline ends. Germline lookup yields CDR1 MDHEN and CDR2 SYDVKM. There are 15 residues in the CDR3.

This clone has a handful of counts. The chain uses TRBV30 and TRBJ1-2, with 7 bases that match TRBD1. The trim removed 2 bases at V and 6 bases at J, leaving 9 bases unmatched. Germline CDR1 GTSNPN, CDR2 SVGIG (reference sequence). CDR3 length equals 14 residues. The CDR3 sequence is CAWSTKTGSHGYTF. The CDR3 DNA follows: TGTGCCTGGAGTACCAAGACAGGGAGCCATGGCTACACCTTC.